This T cell receptor beta chain was documented in a study of T cell responses to AZD1222 COVID-19 vaccine (TCRdb year 2021). About the investigation overall: AZD1222 recipients whose second dose came at about 4 weeks and those whose second dose came at about 12 weeks were combined into one group, since spike-specific TCR depth and breadth did not differ between the two schedules. TCR sequencing was performed for more than 230 trial participants, of whom 200 to 220 were given two doses of AZD1222 and roughly 25 were given two doses of MenACWY control vaccine. Trial participants were enrolled by age into 18-55, 56-69 and 70-plus year subgroups, with around 150, 28 and 57 TCR-sequenced participants respectively.

What this sample's time point label stands for: baseline before first vaccination. Vaccinee samples came from UK trials COV001 and COV002, including a single-blind randomized controlled phase 2/3 trial of AZD1222 (ChAdOx1 nCoV-19) in healthy adults. For TCRbeta chain sequencing, PBMC samples from trial participants were taken at day 0 and at day 28 after the second dose. Turning to this clone: Its antigen is not yet known. Per-base qualities were not stored, and no clone one base away is much larger.

Paper-wide results and their limitations: The vaccine-associated CD4 TCRs covered the entire spike protein, and the dominant responses fell in regions 160-218 and 743-854. Most participants were white British and females outnumbered males, and the authors suggested that clonal diversity may have been underestimated. Because no samples from the day 14 peak response were available, repertoires could be characterized only after the peak T cell response. In the small 56-69-year group, the increase in depth fell short of significance, most likely because of low power. Reportedly, almost half of the unique spike-specific TCRs recognized epitopes lying outside the regions that are mutated in the B.1.351 and B.1.1.7 variants. Only six AZD1222 recipients were SARS-CoV-2 seropositive at baseline, limiting conclusions about previously exposed vaccinees. A significant rise in spike-specific TCR breadth and depth was observed after two AZD1222 doses relative to day 0 and relative to MenACWY recipients.

CDR1 and CDR2, looked up from the germline V gene (reference sequence), are GTSNPN and SVGIG. The junction carries 22 bases between V and J, which are trimmed by 4 bases and 4 bases respectively. Counted from cysteine to phenylalanine, this CDR3 has 16 amino acids. Of the read, only the CDR3 DNA is kept; its 48 bases are in frame from base 1. The CDR3 regions of human TCRbeta chains were subjected to immunosequencing. The paper's data handling went like this. Repertoire TCRs were checked for matches against a reference library of SARS-CoV-2-specific TCRs that had been generated using the MIRA antigen-specificity platform. Breadth meant the fraction of unique TCRs that were SARS-CoV-2-associated, whereas depth meant the fraction of total T cells that were SARS-CoV-2-associated. Each spike-specific TCR was assigned to its reactive spike region and to a CD4 or CD8 class using the MIRA data. Log10-transformed breadth and depth values were compared by one-way ANOVA with Sidak's multiple comparisons tests. TCRdb retrieved this table from immuneACCESS and kept in-frame rearrangements only. Not all clones are present; in checked studies, unresolved V genes account for under half, and no reason is known for the remainder. V and J calls plus clone size are reproduced from that table; the DNA served to infer D and trimming. This sample has roughly 130,000 clones in its table, and roughly nine tenths of those were observed once. The ten largest clones add up to approximately 3% of the sample.

The chain joins TRBV30 to TRBJ1-1, with no confident D gene call. The origin of this receptor is an adult in good health. This specimen consisted of peripheral blood, obtained on day 0 of AZD1222 vaccination. Here is the DNA: TGTGCCTGGATAGGTTCAGCAGGTATTCCCCCCACTGAAGCTTTCTTT. Translated, it gives CAWIGSAGIPPTEAFF.